A single T cell receptor beta chain is shown here with its context. The entry originates in a study of T cell responses to AZD1222 COVID-19 vaccine. CDR3 length equals 17 residues. Trimming took 5 bases from V and 0 from J, leaving 17 bases between them. The germline V gene has CDR1 SGHTA and CDR2 FQGNSA. This table comes from immunoSEQ multiplex PCR, and its TCRdb copy is limited to in-frame clones, with some not included. The repertoire holds more than 110,000 clones, with about 91% as singletons. The source was peripheral blood, collected on day 0 of AZD1222 vaccination. This TCR was recovered from an adult in good health. V and J are TRBV7-2 and TRBJ1-5; D unclear. CDR3 region: CASSPRGSGDSNQPQHF. CDR3 nucleotides: TGTGCCAGCAGCCCTAGAGGGTCCGGGGATAGCAATCAGCCCCAGCATTTT.